Below, 30 T cell receptor delta chains from the same sample are listed, as sequenced in a study of gamma-delta chains in newborns, infants, children. With CATT, TCRdb re-called clones from the reads. The profile shows fewer than 5,000 delta-chain clones, under 0.7% of them singletons. The material sequenced was blood. Receptors originate from a child who was a newborn, infant or young child, either healthy, febrile or measles-vaccinated (not recorded which).

As concerns this clone: TCRdb pairs this DNA with a much larger clone's protein that differs at residue 3, likely a read error; the protein shown was translated from the DNA. The V and J genes are TRDV1 and TRDJ2, with D tentatively TRDD3 (6 bases). This CDR3 has 17 residues. Germline CDR1 reads TSWWSYY; CDR2 reads QGS. The CDR3 region has the DNA TGTGCTTTTGGGGAACTCCGAAACTGGGCCTTGACAGCACAACTCTTCTTT. This sequence encodes CAFGELRNWALTAQLFF.

This clone has just a few counts. This may come from a read error, since a much larger clone is one base off. The chain has TRDV2 and TRDJ3; 8 nucleotides agree with TRDD3. The CDR3 sequence is 21 residues long. The germline gives CDR1 GEAIGNYY, CDR2 EKD. Trimming removed 0 bases from V and 0 bases from J; junction bases left unmatched: 12. This chain's CDR3 is CACDTVLGGTRSSWDTRQMFF. The CDR3 DNA follows: TGTGCCTGTGACACCGTACTGGGGGGTACGAGGAGCTCCTGGGACACCCGACAGATGTTTTTC.

This clone was seen more than once but under ten times. The protein in TCRdb stems from a much larger clone and differs at residue 8 from this DNA's translation, likely a read error; here the protein is translated from the DNA. This rearrangement joins TRDV2 to TRDJ3, with 8 nucleotides matching TRDD3. With V trimmed by 3 bases and J by 0 bases, 6 bases remained unmatched. Germline-derived CDR1 and CDR2 are GEAIGNYY and EKD. This CDR3 has 18 residues. The CDR3 sequence is CACDAGGRSSWDTRQMFF. In DNA form, the CDR3 reads TGTGCCTGTGACGCTGGGGGACGGAGCTCCTGGGACACCCGACAGATGTTTTTC.

In this sample, this clone turned up a few times. A much larger clone differs from this one at a single base, so this may be a read error. The chain recombines TRDV2 with TRDJ3; 9 positions match TRDD3. The ends lost 3 bases at V and 0 bases at J; junction bases unmatched: 14. This CDR3 comprises 21 residues. In germline, CDR1 is GEAIGNYY, CDR2 EKD. CDR3 loop: CACDEGVKLGDDSWDTRQMFF. The CDR3 DNA sequence: TGTGCCTGTGACGAAGGAGTCAAACTGGGGGACGACTCCTGGGACACCCGACAGATGTTTTTC.

Within the sample, this clone is large. Within the sample, other DNA sequences also encode this same CDR3. V gene TRDV3 combines with J gene TRDJ3; 10 nucleotides match TRDD3. The CDR3 consists of 15 residues. Germline trimming cut 1 base from V and 3 bases from J; bases unmatched to any gene: 0. Germline V gene data show CDR1 as TVYSNPD and CDR2 as GDNSRS (reference sequence). Here the CDR3 DNA reads TGTGCCTTTACTGGGGGATACTGGGACACCCGACAGATGTTTTTC. It translates to CAFTGGYWDTRQMFF.

This clone was observed a handful of times. A read error likely explains this, since a far larger clone differs by one base. This chain uses TRDV2 with TRDJ3; 8 bases fit TRDD3. Germline CDR1 and CDR2: GEAIGNYY and EKD. The CDR3 covers 21 residues. Here the CDR3 DNA reads TGTGCCCGTGACACCGCGGACTGGGGGTTCTCCCACTCCTGGGACACCCGACAGATGTTTTTC. Amino acid sequence: CARDTADWGFSHSWDTRQMFF.

This clone was seen more than once but under ten times. With a far larger clone one base away, a read error is the likely cause. The sample contains more than one DNA sequence encoding this CDR3. The chain is built from TRDV2 and TRDJ3; 7 bases match TRDD3. Looked up from germline, CDR1 is GEAIGNYY and CDR2 is EKD. The CDR3 has 18 amino acids. Here the CDR3 reads CACDTLGVSSWDTRQMFF. The CDR3 bases are TGTGCCTGTGACACCCTGGGGGTGAGCTCCTGGGACACCCGACAGATGTTCTTC.

This clone rates as medium-sized (0.01 to 0.1%). The V gene is TRDV2, the J gene TRDJ3, with 8 nucleotides matching TRDD3. V lost 3 bases and J lost 0; bases outside the gene matches: 6. This CDR3 is 18 amino acids long. Germline CDR1 reads GEAIGNYY; CDR2 reads EKD. The CDR3 bases are TGTGCCTGTGACTACTGGGGGTCGAGCTCCTGGGACACCCGACAGATGTTTTTC. It specifies CACDYWGSSSWDTRQMFF.

There are a few counts of this clone. The amino acid sequence in TCRdb belongs to a much larger clone and departs from this DNA's translation at residue 9, likely a sequencing read error; the sequence shown is translated from the DNA. The chain has TRDV2 and TRDJ3; 8 positions agree with TRDD3. Trimming at V came to 3 bases and at J to 1 base, leaving 13 bases not matched to a gene. CDR1 and CDR2 from the germline V gene are GEAIGNYY and EKD. CDR3 length: 20 amino acids. Here the CDR3 DNA reads TGTGCCTGTGACTCGTACTGGGGGGTACGCGGGTCCTGGGACACCCGACAGATGTTTTTC. It is translated as CACDSYWGVRGSWDTRQMFF.

A note on this clone: One base away lies a much larger clone, so this may be a sequencing read error. The same CDR3 is also encoded by other DNA sequences in this sample. Here the CDR3 reads CACDTWGIRRSSWDTRQMFF. The DNA of the CDR3 is TGTGCCTGTGACACCTGGGGGATACGCCGAAGCTCCTGGGACACCCGACAGATGTTTTTT. The chain couples TRDV2 to TRDJ3; 11 bases fit TRDD3. Germline lookup yields CDR1 GEAIGNYY and CDR2 EKD. The CDR3 is 20 residues long.

This clone has a handful of counts. The amino acid sequence in TCRdb belongs to a much larger clone and departs from this DNA's translation at residue 4, likely a sequencing read error; the sequence shown is translated from the DNA. The rearrangement uses TRDV2 and TRDJ3, with TRDD3 matching 9 bases. V shed 5 bases and J 3 bases; nucleotides not matched to a gene: 4. Germline V lookup: CDR1 GEAIGNYY, CDR2 EKD. The CDR3 covers 16 residues. CDR3 nucleotide sequence: TGTGCCTGTGGCACGGGGATACGCTGGGACACCCGACAGATGTTTTTC. This encodes CACGTGIRWDTRQMFF.

This clone was detected only a few times. The chain couples TRAV29/DV5 to TRDJ1, with 10 bases that match TRDD3. The CDR3 has 16 residues. V was clipped by 0 bases and J by 2 bases; unmatched bases: 7. CDR1 is NSMFDY, CDR2 ISSIKDK, per germline. The CDR3 coding sequence is TGTGCAGCAAGCGAAAAACTACTGGGGGATACCGATAAACTCATCTTT. Translation gives CAASEKLLGDTDKLIF.

A few counts support this clone. TCRdb shows a much larger clone's protein in place of this DNA's translation, and the two differ at residue 9, likely through a read error; the protein shown is translated from the DNA. The V call is TRDV2, the J call TRDJ3, with a possible D match to TRDD3 (6 bases). Germline V gives CDR1 GEAIGNYY, CDR2 EKD. This CDR3 has 15 amino acids. The CDR3 DNA reads as TGTGCCTGTGACACCGTTTCCTGGGGCACCCGACAGATGTTTTTC. Protein product: CACDTVSWGTRQMFF.

Regarding this clone: This may come from a read error, since a much larger clone is one base off. Additional DNA sequences in this sample encode the identical CDR3. The DNA of the CDR3 is TGTGCCTGTGACACGCTGGATACGAGCTCCTGGGACACCCGACAGATGTTTTTC. This encodes CACDTLDTSSWDTRQMFF. The V and J genes are TRDV2 and TRDJ3; 7 nucleotides match TRDD3. Germline lookup yields CDR1 GEAIGNYY and CDR2 EKD. The V and J ends lost 1 base and 0 bases, in that order; junction bases with no gene match: 5. This CDR3 comprises 18 residues.

Only a few counts were recorded for this clone. A far larger clone is off by one base, so a read error is likely. Within the sample, other DNA sequences also encode this same CDR3. This chain joins TRDV2 and TRDJ3; weak D call: TRDD3 (6 bases). Germline V lookup: CDR1 GEAIGNYY, CDR2 EKD. CDR3 size: 17 residues. The DNA of the CDR3 is TGTGCCTGTGACTGGGGGGCGAGCTCCTGGGACACTCGACAGATGTTTTTC. Its protein product is CACDWGASSWDTRQMFF.

Note on this clone: The TCRdb protein comes from a much larger clone and disagrees with this DNA's translation at residue 15, likely due to a read error; the protein given here is derived from the DNA. The rearrangement joins TRDV1 to TRDJ1; 10 bases are shared with TRDD3. CDR1 and CDR2 (germline): TSWWSYY, QGS. The CDR3 covers 17 residues. This chain's CDR3 is CALGEGTGGSYTDKHIF. In DNA, the CDR3 is TGTGCTCTTGGGGAAGGGACTGGGGGATCGTACACCGATAAACACATCTTT.

To note about this clone: A read error likely explains this, since a far larger clone differs by one base. Other DNA sequences in this specimen translate into the identical CDR3. V and J are TRDV2 and TRDJ2, with 10 bases identical to TRDD3. The CDR3 loop spans 13 amino acids. Germline CDR1 reads GEAIGNYY; CDR2 reads EKD. The CDR3 is CACDTWGIPQLFF. The DNA of the CDR3 is TGTGCCTGTGACACCTGGGGGATACCACAACTCTTCTTC.

Of note for this clone: The protein given by TCRdb reflects a much larger clone and differs at residue 4 from this DNA's translation, likely from a read error; the protein shown is the DNA's translation. The chain uses TRDV2 and TRDJ2; 7 nucleotides align to TRDD3. Trimming cost V 5 bases and J 2 bases; bases outside gene matches: 4. The CDR3 is made up of 14 amino acids. Germline CDR1 reads GEAIGNYY; CDR2 reads EKD. CDR3 sequence reads: CACGVLGLTAQLFF. In nucleotides, the CDR3 is TGTGCCTGTGGCGTACTGGGGTTGACAGCACAACTCTTCTTT.

In its sample, this clone was seen a few times. A read error is the likely source, as a far larger clone sits one nucleotide away. This same CDR3 is encoded by further DNA sequences in the sample. The chain has TRDV2 and TRDJ2; 9 bases match TRDD3. CDR3 length: 17 residues. Trimming at V came to 1 base and at J to 0 bases, leaving 5 bases not matched to a gene. CDR1 is GEAIGNYY, CDR2 EKD, per germline. The CDR3 region is CACDTRGIPSLTAQLFF. CDR3 coding DNA: TGTGCCTGTGACACTAGGGGGATACCCTCTTTGACAGCACAACTCTTCTTT.

Of note for this clone: A read error likely explains this, since a far larger clone differs by one base. The V and J genes are TRDV2 and TRDJ3; 13 bases line up with TRDD3. This CDR3 is built from 21 residues. Germline trimming cut 0 bases from V and 2 bases from J; bases unmatched to any gene: 9. The germline V gene encodes CDR1 GEAIGNYY and CDR2 EKD. In nucleotides, the CDR3 is TGTGCCTGTGACACCGTACTGGGGGATACGCTCAGCCCCTGGGACACCCGACAGATGTTTTTC. Translated: CACDTVLGDTLSPWDTRQMFF.

This clone was seen more than once but under ten times. Just one base apart from a much larger clone, this may be a read error. The sample holds other DNA sequences that translate to the same CDR3. The CDR3 here is CACDTGGVTDKLIF. The CDR3 region has the DNA TGTGCCTGTGACACTGGGGGGGTCACCGATAAACTCATCTTT. V gene TRDV2 combines with J gene TRDJ1; the D gene is possibly TRDD3 (6 bases). This CDR3 is 14 amino acids long. CDR1 is GEAIGNYY and CDR2 is EKD in the germline V gene. The V end was cut by 1 base, the J end by 1 base, with 9 bases between.

This clone occurred a few times. The TCRdb protein comes from a much larger clone and disagrees with this DNA's translation at residue 13, likely due to a read error; the protein given here is derived from the DNA. The rearrangement uses TRDV2 and TRDJ3; TRDD3 matches at 9 bases. Germline loops: CDR1 GEAIGNYY, CDR2 EKD. This CDR3 is built from 18 residues. The CDR3 sequence is CACDAGGWSSWDARQMFF. The CDR3 coding sequence is TGTGCCTGTGACGCTGGGGGATGGAGCTCCTGGGACGCCCGACAGATGTTTTTC.

To note about this clone: It may be a read error: a sequence one base away is much more abundant. Other DNA sequences in this specimen translate into the identical CDR3. This chain joins TRDV2 and TRDJ3; 7 bases map to TRDD3. From germline, CDR1 is GEAIGNYY and CDR2 EKD. This CDR3 contains 19 residues. The CDR3 bases are TGTGCCTGCGACACTGGCTGGGGGTCGAGCTCCTGGGACACCCGACAGATGTTTTTC. Translation gives CACDTGWGSSSWDTRQMFF.

This clone was seen a few times. The protein in TCRdb stems from a much larger clone and differs at residue 3 from this DNA's translation, likely a read error; here the protein is translated from the DNA. V is TRDV2 and J is TRDJ2; 8 bases map to TRDD3. The CDR3 extends over 14 amino acids. The V gene's germline CDR1 is GEAIGNYY and CDR2 EKD. The CDR3 coding sequence is TGTGCCTATGACACCGTGGGGGATACAGCACAACTCTTCTTT. Its protein is CAYDTVGDTAQLFF.

For this clone: The TCRdb protein comes from a much larger clone and disagrees with this DNA's translation at residue 12, likely due to a read error; the protein given here is derived from the DNA. The chain uses TRDV2 and TRDJ3, with 10 nucleotides matching TRDD3. Germline V lookup: CDR1 GEAIGNYY, CDR2 EKD. The CDR3 length is 17 residues. The CDR3 loop reads CACDVVGDTWDARQMFF. The CDR3 nucleotides are TGTGCCTGTGACGTTGTGGGGGATACTTGGGACGCCCGACAGATGTTTTTC.

In regard to this clone: TCRdb shows a much larger clone's protein in place of this DNA's translation, and the two differ at residue 3, likely through a read error; the protein shown is translated from the DNA. The chain links TRDV2 to TRDJ3, with 8 bases lining up with TRDD3. Per germline, CDR1 GEAIGNYY and CDR2 EKD. This CDR3 has 18 amino acids. CDR3 nucleotides: TGTGCCCGTGACACCGTACTGGGGGTAACCTGGGACACCCGACAGATGTTTTTC. Protein product: CARDTVLGVTWDTRQMFF.

This clone was seen repeatedly, ten times or more. A far larger clone is a single base away, which makes a read error likely. This chain connects TRDV2 to TRDJ1, with TRDD3 as a possible D gene (5 bases). The V and J ends lost 2 bases and 0 bases respectively, with 9 bases between them. In germline, CDR1 is GEAIGNYY, CDR2 EKD. There are 14 residues in the CDR3. The CDR3 is CACDIPGDTDKLIF. The CDR3 nucleotides read TGTGCCTGTGACATACCGGGGGACACCGATAAACTCATCTTT.

Remarks on this clone: This sequence may be a read error, since a much larger clone differs from it by one base. Other DNA sequences within the sample encode an identical CDR3. The chain has TRDV2 and TRDJ3; 9 bases fit TRDD3. CDR3 length: 19 residues. CDR1 and CDR2 from the germline V gene are GEAIGNYY and EKD. For the CDR3, the DNA is TGTGCCTGCGACATACTGGGGGAGAAAAGCTCCTGGGACACCCGACAGATGTTTTTC. Its translation: CACDILGEKSSWDTRQMFF.

This clone was counted only a few times. It may be a read error: a sequence one base away is much more abundant. Other nucleotide sequences in the sample specify the same CDR3. V usage is TRDV2 and J usage is TRDJ3; 7 bases align to TRDD3. Per the germline V gene, CDR1 is GEAIGNYY and CDR2 is EKD. The CDR3 sequence is 18 residues long. The CDR3 loop is CACDTWGTSSWDTRQMFF. The CDR3 DNA reads as TGTGCCTGTGACACCTGGGGGACGAGCTCCTGGGACACCCGGCAGATGTTTTTC.

About this clone: A read error is possible here, since a much larger clone lies one base away. This same CDR3 is encoded by further DNA sequences in the sample. The chain is built from TRDV2 and TRDJ3; the D is unclear. This CDR3 has 17 amino acids. Germline assignment: CDR1 GEAIGNYY and CDR2 EKD. The CDR3 spells CACDNWADWRDTRQMFF. CDR3 nucleotide sequence: TGTGCCTGCGACAATTGGGCGGATTGGCGGGACACCCGACAGATGTTTTTC.